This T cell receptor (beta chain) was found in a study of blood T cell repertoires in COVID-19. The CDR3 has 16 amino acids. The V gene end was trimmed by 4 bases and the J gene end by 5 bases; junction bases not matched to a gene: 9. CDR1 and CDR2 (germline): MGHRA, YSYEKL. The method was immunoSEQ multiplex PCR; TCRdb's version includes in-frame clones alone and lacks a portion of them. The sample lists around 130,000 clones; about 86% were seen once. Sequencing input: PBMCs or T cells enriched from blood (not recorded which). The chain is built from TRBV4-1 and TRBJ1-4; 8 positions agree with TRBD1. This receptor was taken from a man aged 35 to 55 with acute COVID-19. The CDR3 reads CASSRAERTGNEKLFF. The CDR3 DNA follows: TGCGCCAGCAGCCGGGCAGAAAGGACAGGGAATGAAAAACTGTTTTTT.